This T cell receptor (beta chain) was documented in a study of shared clonotypes between healthy human individuals. As regards this clone: Other DNA sequences in this sample translate to the same CDR3.

This CDR3 is 15 amino acids long. Per the germline V gene, CDR1 is MDHEN and CDR2 is SYDVKM. Deletions cut 2 bases from V and 0 bases from J, with 9 bases between. On sorted subsets, replicate PCRs used about 0.2 ug DNA, or roughly 30,000 T cell genomes. Measured with immunoSEQ multiplex PCR; TCRdb has only the in-frame clones, and not every one. The data hold around 83,000 clones, with 60% to 80% observed a single time. The V gene is TRBV28, the J gene TRBJ2-3, with a possible D match to TRBD2 (5 bases). The TCR comes from a man aged 25 to 40 in good health. The sample taken for sequencing was memory CD8+ T cells sorted from blood. Subset given: CD45RO+ cells pooled with CCR7-negative TemRA cells. DNA of the CDR3: TGTGCCAGCAGTTTAACGGGGTCTAGCACAGATACGCAGTATTTT. Amino acid sequence: CASSLTGSSTDTQYF.